Detailed here is one T cell receptor (beta chain). The data belong to a study of blood T cell repertoires in COVID-19. Study summary: PBMCs, B-cell-depleted T cells, or T cells provided the cDNA or gDNA that made up the material.

Germline V CDR1 and CDR2: SGHRS, YFSETQ. Trimming stripped 4 bases from V and 0 bases from J, with 11 bases between. The CDR3 runs to 15 residues. Per the original methods: Scientists estimated how many nucleated cells there were by amplifying reference gene primers. Measured with immunoSEQ multiplex PCR; TCRdb has only the in-frame clones, and not every one. That table gives V, J and clone size, and the DNA gave D and trimming. The table has tens of thousands of clones, around 81% seen once. The receptor was isolated from a woman aged 70-85 years with acute or convalescent COVID-19. Sequencing was performed on peripheral blood. J is TRBJ1-3 and V is TRBV5-1; TRBD1 is a possible D gene (6 bases). Written as DNA, the CDR3 is TGCGCCAGCAGCCTGGACAGCCGCTCTGGAAACACCATATATTTT. This encodes CASSLDSRSGNTIYF.